This TCR beta chain was found in a study of blood T cell repertoires in COVID-19. Study overall: COVID-19 samples, acute and convalescent, were from the United States, Italy and Spain. Sources were T cells, B-cell-depleted T cells, or PBMCs; the material itself was cDNA or gDNA.

J lost 5 bases, V lost 5 bases, and 4 bases had no gene match. The length of the CDR3 is 13 residues. Per germline, CDR1 MNHEY and CDR2 SVGAGI. Source study methods: Reference gene primer amplification gave estimated nucleated cell counts. Assay: immunoSEQ multiplex PCR; the TCRdb copy retains only in-frame clones and omits some. V, J and clone size reflect that table, while D and trimming were determined from the DNA. There are about 180,000 clones in the sample; over 60% occur only once, and around 24% lies in the top ten. This clonotype was obtained from a woman in her 70s with acute or convalescent COVID-19. The chain recombines TRBV6-5 with TRBJ1-1; 8 positions match TRBD1. Sequences were obtained from peripheral blood. The CDR3: CASSHGQGTEAFF. For the CDR3, the DNA is TGTGCCAGCAGTCATGGACAGGGTACTGAAGCTTTCTTT.